One and the same sample provided the 7 T cell receptor beta chains below, sequenced in a study of T cell repertoires in ileal Crohn's disease. Measured with immunoSEQ multiplex PCR; TCRdb has only the in-frame clones, and not every one. The sample lists more than 11,000 clones; less than 80% were seen once. Time point denoted: inflamed ileum from the surgical specimen. Sequencing was done on a sample of ileal tissue. Source of these receptors: an adult with Crohn's disease.

The chain couples TRBV30 to TRBJ1-2; D is unclear. Trimming left V 3 bases short and J 8 bases short, with 13 bases between. From germline, CDR1 is GTSNPN and CDR2 SVGIG (reference sequence). The CDR3 sequence is 12 residues long. Here the CDR3 reads CAWRAGKGGYTF. CDR3 sequence (DNA): TGTGCCTGGAGAGCAGGAAAAGGGGGCTACACCTTC.

V is TRBV5-1 and J is TRBJ2-7; TRBD1 matches at 7 bases. The ends lost 3 bases at V and 3 bases at J; junction bases unmatched: 6. The length of the CDR3 is 14 residues. Germline V gene lookup returns CDR1 SGHRS and CDR2 YFSETQ. DNA for the CDR3: TGCGCCAGCAGCTGGACAGGTTCGATCTACGAGCAGTACTTC. Its translation is CASSWTGSIYEQYF.

The J gene is TRBJ2-1, the V gene TRBV5-1; 11 bases align to TRBD1. Losses at the gene ends were 4 bases for V and 7 bases for J; bases not matched to a gene: 4. The CDR3 has 14 residues. Germline V gives CDR1 SGHRS, CDR2 YFSETQ. The CDR3 protein is CASSRDRGVNEQFF. The CDR3 bases are TGCGCCAGCAGCCGGGACAGGGGGGTAAATGAGCAGTTCTTC.

The chain links TRBV15 to TRBJ2-7, with 7 bases fitting TRBD2. CDR1 is LNHNV, CDR2 YYDKDF, per germline (reference sequence). This CDR3 comprises 17 residues. V shed 0 bases, J shed 4 bases, and the junction held 12 bases outside the gene matches. CDR3 loop: CATSRDQGGGAGYEQYF. CDR3 nucleotide sequence: TGTGCCACCAGCAGAGATCAAGGAGGAGGAGCGGGGTACGAGCAGTACTTC.

The chain has TRBV28 and TRBJ1-1, with 9 bases fitting TRBD1. The CDR3 spans 16 residues. CDR1 is MDHEN, CDR2 SYDVKM, per germline. With V trimmed by 6 bases and J by 0 bases, 8 bases remained unmatched. The CDR3 sequence is CASRRTGTGLNTEAFF. The CDR3 coding sequence is TGTGCCAGCAGGCGGACCGGGACAGGGCTGAACACTGAAGCTTTCTTT.

This clone appeared once. The DNA of the CDR3 is TGTGCCAGCAGTCCACAGGGGGGAAATCAGCCCCAGCATTTT. It specifies CASSPQGGNQPQHF. The chain recombines TRBV27 with TRBJ1-5; 8 bases are shared with TRBD1. V was clipped by 5 bases and J by 4 bases; unmatched bases: 4. Germline V CDR1 and CDR2: MNHEY, SMNVEV (reference sequence). The CDR3 totals 14 residues.

The chain is built from TRBV18 and TRBJ2-7; TRBD1 matches at 9 bases. The V gene end was trimmed by 7 bases and the J gene end by 1 base; junction bases not matched to a gene: 2. The CDR3 is made up of 13 amino acids. The germline gives CDR1 KGHSH, CDR2 LQKENI. The CDR3, as DNA: TGTGCCAGCTGGGACAGGGTTTCCTACGAGCAGTACTTC. Its translation: CASWDRVSYEQYF.